The rows below give T cell receptor beta chains drawn from one sample of a study of Ad26.COV2.S vaccination and SARS-CoV-2 variants. Assay: immunoSEQ multiplex PCR; the TCRdb copy retains only in-frame clones and omits some. This repertoire shows roughly 380,000 clones, over 75% found once; its top ten account for about 4%. The sequenced sample was peripheral blood, obtained in a trial of Ad26.COV2.S vaccine versus placebo. The receptors were sampled from a person aged 18-60 years who received the Ad26.COV2.S COVID-19 vaccine or a placebo. The CDR3 runs from the conserved cysteine through the conserved F or W. Each record gives: J gene, V gene, CDR3 length, CDR3 protein.

j_call: TRBJ1-4; v_call: TRBV11-2; cdr3_length: 13; cdr3_aa: CASSLPTIEKLFF
j_call: TRBJ1-1; v_call: TRBV6-2/TRBV6-3; cdr3_length: 15; cdr3_aa: CASSYPGQGKSEAFF
j_call: TRBJ2-1; v_call: TRBV6-1; cdr3_length: 13; cdr3_aa: CASSELTYNEQFF
j_call: TRBJ2-6; v_call: TRBV27; cdr3_length: 15; cdr3_aa: CASRPGSSGANVLTF
j_call: TRBJ2-5; v_call: TRBV5-1; cdr3_length: 11; cdr3_aa: CASSLRETQYF
j_call: TRBJ2-3; v_call: TRBV29-1; cdr3_length: 15; cdr3_aa: CSVRLAERGGDTQYF
j_call: TRBJ2-2; v_call: TRBV19; cdr3_length: 13; cdr3_aa: CASSIYSAGELFF
j_call: TRBJ2-2; v_call: TRBV11-3; cdr3_length: 15; cdr3_aa: CASTEGGVNTGELFF
j_call: TRBJ1-4; v_call: TRBV4-2; cdr3_length: 14; cdr3_aa: CASSLDREDEKLFF
j_call: TRBJ2-2; v_call: TRBV2; cdr3_length: 13; cdr3_aa: CASSGGRGGELFF
j_call: TRBJ1-4; v_call: TRBV28; cdr3_length: 16; cdr3_aa: CASSLTAGGANEKLFF
j_call: TRBJ1-1; v_call: TRBV18; cdr3_length: 14; cdr3_aa: CASSLTGGYTEAFF
j_call: TRBJ2-7; v_call: TRBV28; cdr3_length: 15; cdr3_aa: CASSGTGAARHEQYF
j_call: TRBJ1-4; v_call: TRBV10-2; cdr3_length: 13; cdr3_aa: CASRGGLDEKLFF
j_call: TRBJ2-1; v_call: TRBV5-6; cdr3_length: 12; cdr3_aa: CASSGGLDEQFF
j_call: TRBJ2-2; v_call: TRBV5-3; cdr3_length: 15; cdr3_aa: CARSFSPTVAGELFF
j_call: TRBJ2-5; v_call: TRBV7-9; cdr3_length: 11; cdr3_aa: CASSLDGTQYF
j_call: TRBJ2-7; v_call: TRBV9; cdr3_length: 15; cdr3_aa: CASSVGQGETYEQYF
j_call: TRBJ2-3; v_call: TRBV29-1; cdr3_length: 14; cdr3_aa: CSVGVTGSTDTQYF
j_call: TRBJ2-7; v_call: TRBV7-9; cdr3_length: 13; cdr3_aa: CASRFTGEGEQYF
j_call: TRBJ2-1; v_call: TRBV20-1; cdr3_length: 10; cdr3_aa: CSARRDEQFF
j_call: TRBJ1-1; v_call: TRBV28; cdr3_length: 15; cdr3_aa: CASSSDRVRNTEAFF
j_call: TRBJ1-1; v_call: TRBV7-9; cdr3_length: 13; cdr3_aa: CASSLNTGTEAFF
j_call: TRBJ2-7; v_call: TRBV28; cdr3_length: 15; cdr3_aa: CASSSWTQGLYEQYF
j_call: TRBJ1-4; v_call: TRBV5-1; cdr3_length: 15; cdr3_aa: CASSPYSATNEKLFF
j_call: TRBJ2-5; v_call: TRBV7-9; cdr3_length: 18; cdr3_aa: CASSAQSLGPGAQETQYF
j_call: TRBJ1-1; v_call: TRBV3-1/TRBV3-2; cdr3_length: 16; cdr3_aa: CASSGTGLQGLAEAFF
j_call: TRBJ2-5; v_call: TRBV6-5; cdr3_length: 13; cdr3_aa: CASSPGRQETQYF
j_call: TRBJ1-2; v_call: TRBV11-2; cdr3_length: 15; cdr3_aa: CASSQRPDRDYGYTF
j_call: TRBJ2-3; v_call: TRBV24-1; cdr3_length: 16; cdr3_aa: CATSDLPLAGTDTQYF
j_call: TRBJ2-3; v_call: TRBV7-9; cdr3_length: 16; cdr3_aa: CASSYSGAGGADTQYF
j_call: TRBJ1-3; v_call: TRBV19; cdr3_length: 15; cdr3_aa: CASSRQGPTGNTIYF
j_call: TRBJ1-4; v_call: TRBV19; cdr3_length: 12; cdr3_aa: CASSIPTEKLFF
j_call: TRBJ2-7; v_call: TRBV6-5; cdr3_length: 14; cdr3_aa: CASSYTILAGEQYF
j_call: TRBJ2-1; v_call: TRBV5-1; cdr3_length: 12; cdr3_aa: CASSLGGGEQFF
j_call: TRBJ2-1; v_call: TRBV28; cdr3_length: 15; cdr3_aa: CASSPISGGYNEQFF
j_call: TRBJ1-2; v_call: TRBV18; cdr3_length: 13; cdr3_aa: CASSPGTGIGYTF
j_call: TRBJ1-5; v_call: TRBV4-1; cdr3_length: 15; cdr3_aa: CASSQDSGVYQPQHF
j_call: TRBJ1-2; v_call: TRBV3-1/TRBV3-2; cdr3_length: 13; cdr3_aa: CASSQVRWYGYTF
j_call: TRBJ2-1; v_call: TRBV7-9; cdr3_length: 14; cdr3_aa: CASNGQGARNEQFF
j_call: TRBJ2-1; v_call: TRBV4-3; cdr3_length: 15; cdr3_aa: CASSQLAGGNNEQFF
j_call: TRBJ2-7; v_call: TRBV6-5; cdr3_length: 15; cdr3_aa: CASSSWDRGTYEQYF
j_call: TRBJ1-1; v_call: TRBV9; cdr3_length: 17; cdr3_aa: CASSAQQGVSMNTEAFF
j_call: TRBJ2-3; v_call: TRBV5-1; cdr3_length: 16; cdr3_aa: CASSLGSGGPTDTQYF
j_call: TRBJ2-7; v_call: TRBV12-3/TRBV12-4; cdr3_length: 13; cdr3_aa: CASSLTRESEQYF
j_call: TRBJ1-5; v_call: TRBV28; cdr3_length: 14; cdr3_aa: CASGSSLFDQPQHF
j_call: TRBJ2-2; v_call: TRBV10-3; cdr3_length: 15; cdr3_aa: CAISREDRDTGELFF
j_call: TRBJ2-3; v_call: TRBV4-1; cdr3_length: 15; cdr3_aa: CASSQEDRSTDTQYF
j_call: TRBJ1-6; v_call: TRBV5-5; cdr3_length: 16; cdr3_aa: CASSLALLRGNSPLHF
j_call: TRBJ1-5; v_call: TRBV19; cdr3_length: 15; cdr3_aa: CASSTFQRSNQPQHF
j_call: TRBJ1-3; v_call: TRBV28; cdr3_length: 15; cdr3_aa: CASTLLGRSGNTIYF
j_call: TRBJ2-7; v_call: TRBV15; cdr3_length: 14; cdr3_aa: CATSLGRVDYEQYF
j_call: TRBJ2-5; v_call: TRBV27; cdr3_length: 16; cdr3_aa: CASRGLAGADKETQYF